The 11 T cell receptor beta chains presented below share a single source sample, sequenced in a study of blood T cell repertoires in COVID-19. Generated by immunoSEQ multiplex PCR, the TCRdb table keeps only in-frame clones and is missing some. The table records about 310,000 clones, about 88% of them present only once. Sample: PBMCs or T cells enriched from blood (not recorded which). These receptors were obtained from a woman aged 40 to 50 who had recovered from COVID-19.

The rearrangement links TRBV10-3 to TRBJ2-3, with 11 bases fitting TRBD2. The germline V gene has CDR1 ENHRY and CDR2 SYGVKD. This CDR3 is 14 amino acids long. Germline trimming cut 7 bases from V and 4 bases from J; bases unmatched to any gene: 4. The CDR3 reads CAIMTSGAPDTQYF. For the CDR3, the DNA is TGTGCCATCATGACTAGCGGGGCCCCAGATACGCAGTATTTT.

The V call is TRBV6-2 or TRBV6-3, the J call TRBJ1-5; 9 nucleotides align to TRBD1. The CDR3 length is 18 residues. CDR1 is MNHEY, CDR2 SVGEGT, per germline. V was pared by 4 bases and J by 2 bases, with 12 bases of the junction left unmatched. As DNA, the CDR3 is TGTGCCAGCAGTTCCTGGGGTACAGGGGGCGCAGGCAATCAGCCCCAGCATTTT. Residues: CASSSWGTGGAGNQPQHF.

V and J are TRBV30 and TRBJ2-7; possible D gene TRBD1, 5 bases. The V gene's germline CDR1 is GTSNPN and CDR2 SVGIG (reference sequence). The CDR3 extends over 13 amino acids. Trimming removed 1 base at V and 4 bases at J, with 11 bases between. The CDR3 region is CAWSEQGGYEQYF. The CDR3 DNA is TGTGCCTGGAGTGAGCAGGGCGGATACGAGCAGTACTTC.

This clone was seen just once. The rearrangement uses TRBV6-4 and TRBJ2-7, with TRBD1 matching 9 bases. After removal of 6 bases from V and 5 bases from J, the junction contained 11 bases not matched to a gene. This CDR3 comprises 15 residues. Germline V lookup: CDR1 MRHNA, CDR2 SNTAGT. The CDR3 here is CASSQTDRGINEQYF. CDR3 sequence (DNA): TGTGCCAGCAGCCAAACGGACAGGGGTATCAACGAGCAGTACTTC.

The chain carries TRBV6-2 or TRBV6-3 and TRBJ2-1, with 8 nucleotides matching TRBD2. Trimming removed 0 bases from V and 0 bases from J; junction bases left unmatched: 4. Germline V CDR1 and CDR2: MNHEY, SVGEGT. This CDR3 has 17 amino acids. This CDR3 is CASSYSPTSVSYNEQFF. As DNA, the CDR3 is TGTGCCAGCAGTTACTCACCGACTAGCGTCTCCTACAATGAGCAGTTCTTC.

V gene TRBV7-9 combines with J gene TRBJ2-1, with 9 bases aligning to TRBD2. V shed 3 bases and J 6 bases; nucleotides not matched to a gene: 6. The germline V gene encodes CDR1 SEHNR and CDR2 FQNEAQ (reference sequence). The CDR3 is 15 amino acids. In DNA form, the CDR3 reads TGTGCCAGCAGCTTTAGCGGGAGTAATCTCAATGAGCAGTTCTTC. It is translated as CASSFSGSNLNEQFF.

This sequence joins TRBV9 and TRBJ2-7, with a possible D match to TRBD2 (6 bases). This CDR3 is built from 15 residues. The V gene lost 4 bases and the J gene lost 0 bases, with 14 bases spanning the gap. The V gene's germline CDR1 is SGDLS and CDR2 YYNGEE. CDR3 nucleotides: TGTGCCAGCAGCCTCCTGGCGGGAACCTCCTACGAGCAGTACTTC. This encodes CASSLLAGTSYEQYF.

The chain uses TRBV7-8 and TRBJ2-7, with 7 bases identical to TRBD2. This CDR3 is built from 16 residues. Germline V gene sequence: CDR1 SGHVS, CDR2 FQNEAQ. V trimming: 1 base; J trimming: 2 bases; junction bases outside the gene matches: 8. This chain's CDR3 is CASSLGYGRLPYEQYF. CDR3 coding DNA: TGTGCCAGCAGCTTAGGGTACGGGAGGCTCCCCTACGAGCAGTACTTC.

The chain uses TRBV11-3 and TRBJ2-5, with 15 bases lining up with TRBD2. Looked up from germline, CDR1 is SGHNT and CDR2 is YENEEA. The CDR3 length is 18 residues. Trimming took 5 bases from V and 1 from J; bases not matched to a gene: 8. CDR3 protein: CASSPRTSGRASQETQYF. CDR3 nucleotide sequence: TGTGCCAGCAGCCCGCGGACTAGCGGGAGGGCCTCCCAAGAGACCCAGTACTTC. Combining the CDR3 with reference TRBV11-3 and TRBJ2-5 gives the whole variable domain EAGVVQSPRYKIIEKKQPVAFWCNPISGHNTLYWYLQNLGQGPELLIRYENEEAVDDSQLPKDRFSAERLKGVDSTLKIQPAELGDSAVYLCASSPRTSGRASQETQYFGPGTRLLVL.

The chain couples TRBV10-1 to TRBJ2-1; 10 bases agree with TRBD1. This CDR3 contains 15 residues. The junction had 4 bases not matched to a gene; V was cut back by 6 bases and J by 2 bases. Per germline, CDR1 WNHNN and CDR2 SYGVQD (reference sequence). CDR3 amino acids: CASRSGTGAYNEQFF. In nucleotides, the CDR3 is TGCGCCAGCAGGTCCGGGACAGGGGCCTACAATGAGCAGTTCTTC.

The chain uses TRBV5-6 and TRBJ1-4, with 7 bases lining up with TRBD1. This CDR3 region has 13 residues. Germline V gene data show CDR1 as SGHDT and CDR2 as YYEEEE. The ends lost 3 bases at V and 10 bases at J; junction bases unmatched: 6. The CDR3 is CASSSQGVGKLFF. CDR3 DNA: TGTGCCAGCAGCTCCCAGGGGGTGGGAAAACTGTTTTTT.